One sample yielded the 31 T cell receptor beta chains listed below, sequenced in a study of blood T cell repertoires in COVID-19. Profiling relied on immunoSEQ multiplex PCR, and the TCRdb table lists in-frame clones only, not all of them. The table lists around 130,000 clones, more than 70% of them singletons, with 4.3% in the top ten. The sample comprised peripheral blood. The receptors were sampled from a human donor in a cohort sampled during active COVID-19.

The V and J genes are TRBV7-2 and TRBJ2-1; D is unclear. This CDR3 comprises 15 residues. Germline V gives CDR1 SGHTA, CDR2 FQGNSA. V lost 5 bases to trimming and J lost 10 bases, with 21 bases between them. The DNA for the CDR3 is TGTGCCAGCAGCCCCGCGGCTGAGTTCTTTGGGGAGCAGTTCTTC. It codes for CASSPAAEFFGEQFF.

This sequence joins TRBV7-2 and TRBJ2-5, with TRBD2 identical over 7 bases. Germline CDR1 and CDR2: SGHTA and FQGNSA. V lost 7 bases, J lost 7 bases, and 12 bases stayed unmatched. The CDR3 contains 14 residues. DNA of the CDR3: TGTGCCAGCACCGCAGCGGGGCCCAGCGGGACCCAGTACTTC. It translates to CASTAAGPSGTQYF.

About this clone itself: In the same sample, other DNA sequences code for this CDR3. The gene calls are TRBV9 and TRBJ1-3, with a tentative D call TRBD1 (5 bases). The CDR3 runs to 13 residues. Germline CDR1 is SGDLS and CDR2 is YYNGEE. Trimming removed 5 bases at V and 2 bases at J, with 8 bases between. The CDR3 sequence is CASSGGTGNTIYF. The CDR3 bases are TGTGCCAGCAGTGGGGGGACTGGAAACACCATATATTTT.

This clone has just a few counts. This sequence joins TRBV7-2 and TRBJ1-2; D gene uncertain. V was cut by 1 base and J by 4 bases, with 7 bases left in between. The CDR3 covers 13 residues. Germline CDR1 and CDR2: SGHTA and FQGNSA. The DNA for the CDR3 is TGTGCCAGCAGCTTAGTCCTCAGCTATGGCTACACCTTC. It translates to CASSLVLSYGYTF.

The V and J genes are TRBV10-3 and TRBJ2-3; 9 bases align to TRBD2. Per the germline V gene, CDR1 is ENHRY and CDR2 is SYGVKD. Unmatched junction bases numbered 16, after V lost 11 bases and J lost 4 bases. The CDR3 sequence is 16 residues long. CDR3 sequence (DNA): TGTGCCGCGGGTCAAGCGGGCGGGAGGGGGCCAGATACGCAGTATTTT. Protein product: CAAGQAGGRGPDTQYF.

This chain uses TRBV9 with TRBJ2-6, with unresolved D. V gave up 4 bases and J gave up 1 base, with 15 bases separating them. This CDR3 spans 17 amino acids. CDR1 and CDR2 from the germline V gene are SGDLS and YYNGEE. For the CDR3, the DNA is TGTGCCAGCAGCTCTACCGGGTCCCAATCTGGGGCCAACGTCCTGACTTTC. Translated: CASSSTGSQSGANVLTF. Looking up the rest from reference TRBV9 and TRBJ2-6 gives the full variable domain: DSGVTQTPKHLITATGQRVTLRCSPRSGDLSVYWYQQSLDQGLQFLIQYYNGEERAKGNILERFSAQQFPDLHSELNLSSLELGDSALYFCASSSTGSQSGANVLTFGAGSRLTVL.

CDR3 in amino acids: CASSPTRGQVNEQFF. CDR3 nucleotide sequence: TGTGCCAGCAGCCCGACGCGGGGGCAGGTCAATGAGCAGTTCTTC. The rearrangement uses TRBV7-2 and TRBJ2-1, with TRBD2 as a possible D gene (7 bases). CDR1 is SGHTA and CDR2 is FQGNSA in the germline V gene. This CDR3 is built from 15 residues. V gave up 5 bases and J gave up 6 bases, with 17 bases separating them.

This clone appeared a single time. This chain uses TRBV19 with TRBJ1-3; tentative D call: TRBD1 (5 bases). V lost 1 base and J lost 6, with 7 bases in between. The CDR3 has 13 residues. CDR1 LNHDA and CDR2 SQIVND come from the germline V gene (reference sequence). The CDR3 coding sequence is TGTGCCAGTAGTATAGGACAGTCAAACACCATATATTTT. Its translation is CASSIGQSNTIYF.

The V call is TRBV7-2, the J call TRBJ1-6; 8 bases fit TRBD1. Looked up from germline, CDR1 is SGHTA and CDR2 is FQGNSA. V was pared by 5 bases and J by 4 bases, with 13 bases of the junction left unmatched. This CDR3 spans 18 amino acids. This chain's CDR3 is CASSLGSGGLKYNSPLHF. For the CDR3, the DNA is TGTGCCAGCAGCCTAGGGTCAGGGGGCTTGAAGTATAATTCACCCCTCCACTTT. Full variable domain (missing parts from reference TRBV7-2 and TRBJ1-6): GAGVSQSPSNKVTEKGKDVELRCDPISGHTALYWYRQSLGQGLEFLIYFQGNSAPDKSGLPSDRFSAERTGGSVSTLTIQRTQQEDSAVYLCASSLGSGGLKYNSPLHFGNGTRLTVT.

The chain is built from TRBV7-8 and TRBJ2-5; the D gene is possibly TRBD1 (6 bases). The CDR3 totals 13 residues. Trimming shortened V by 5 bases and J by 4 bases, and 11 bases separated the two germline ends. Germline-derived CDR1 and CDR2 are SGHVS and FQNEAQ. The CDR3 DNA reads as TGTGCCAGCAGCCTCACAGGGTTAGAGACCCAGTACTTC. This gives the protein CASSLTGLETQYF. The variable domain in full, completed from reference TRBV7-8 and TRBJ2-5, reads GAGVSQSPRYKVAKRGQDVALRCDPISGHVSLFWYQQALGQGPEFLTYFQNEAQLDKSGLPSDRFFAERPEGSVSTLKIQRTQQEDSAVYLCASSLTGLETQYFGPGTRLLVL.

The chain carries TRBV7-8 and TRBJ2-5; perhaps TRBD1 as D (5 bases). Germline CDR1 and CDR2: SGHVS and FQNEAQ. Deletions cut 5 bases from V and 5 bases from J, with 9 bases between. The length of the CDR3 is 12 residues. The CDR3 DNA follows: TGTGCCAGCAGCCCAGGGCGGGAGACCCAGTACTTC. Amino acid sequence: CASSPGRETQYF.

This chain joins TRBV6-6 and TRBJ2-2, with a weak D call TRBD1 (5 bases). CDR3 length equals 16 residues. CDR1 and CDR2 (germline): MNHNY, SVGAGI (reference sequence). V dropped 4 bases and J dropped 4 bases, with 16 bases sitting between them. CDR3 nucleotide sequence: TGTGCCAGCAGTTTCCAGGGAACAACTCGCACCGGGGAGCTGTTTTTT. Protein sequence: CASSFQGTTRTGELFF.

The chain carries TRBV30 and TRBJ2-5, with TRBD2 matching over 8 bases. The CDR3 extends over 12 amino acids. J gave up 5 bases and V 5 bases, and 4 bases lay outside the gene matches. CDR1 and CDR2 (germline): GTSNPN, SVGIG (reference sequence). The DNA of the CDR3 is TGTGCCTGGGGTAGCGGGACGGAGACCCAGTACTTC. Encoded protein: CAWGSGTETQYF.

The V gene is TRBV11-3, the J gene TRBJ2-7, with D tentatively TRBD2 (6 bases). Germline V lookup: CDR1 SGHNT, CDR2 YENEEA. The length of the CDR3 is 15 residues. The CDR3 loop reads CASSPGGPSSFEQYV. DNA for the CDR3: TGTGCCAGCAGCCCCGGGGGTCCTAGCTCCTTCGAGCAGTACGTC.

The chain is built from TRBV12-3 or TRBV12-4 and TRBJ2-1; D remains ambiguous. The ends were cut back, 6 bases at V and 3 bases at J, with 6 bases in the middle. The CDR3 has 12 residues. The CDR3 protein is CASSADYNEQFF. Here the CDR3 DNA reads TGTGCCAGCAGCGCAGACTACAATGAGCAGTTCTTC.

The genes are TRBV5-6 and TRBJ2-3; 10 positions match TRBD2. J was trimmed by 1 base and V by 3 bases; bases with no gene match: 5. The CDR3 spans 16 residues. Germline CDR1 reads SGHDT; CDR2 reads YYEEEE. This chain's CDR3 is CASSSTSGVGTDTQYF. CDR3 bases: TGTGCCAGCAGCTCTACTAGCGGGGTGGGCACAGATACGCAGTATTTT.

The V call is TRBV13, the J call TRBJ2-2; D remains unclear. V shed 0 bases and J shed 7 bases, with 12 bases lying between them. The CDR3 runs to 15 residues. Germline CDR1 reads PRHDT; CDR2 reads FYEKMQ (reference sequence). CDR3: CASSLGLPSGGELFF. CDR3 nucleotides: TGTGCCAGCAGCTTAGGCCTACCTTCTGGCGGGGAGCTGTTTTTT.

The chain's CDR3 is CASSESPLTEAFF. Written as DNA, the CDR3 is TGCGCCAGCAGTGAGTCCCCCTTAACTGAAGCTTTCTTT. This chain joins TRBV10-1 and TRBJ1-1; unclear D gene. Germline CDR1 reads WNHNN; CDR2 reads SYGVQD (reference sequence). This CDR3 contains 13 residues. The V and J ends lost 0 bases and 5 bases respectively, with 7 bases between them.

The rearrangement links TRBV5-6 to TRBJ2-3; 11 positions match TRBD2. This CDR3 comprises 17 residues. Germline loops: CDR1 SGHDT, CDR2 YYEEEE. V lost 4 bases, J lost 5 bases, and 12 bases stayed unmatched. The CDR3, as DNA: TGTGCCAGCAGCCGAAGGGTACTAGCGGGAGCTGGAGATACGCAGTATTTT. Amino acid sequence: CASSRRVLAGAGDTQYF.

The chain has TRBV5-1 and TRBJ1-5; 10 bases align to TRBD1. The length of the CDR3 is 14 residues. Trimming removed 7 bases from V and 7 bases from J; junction bases left unmatched: 8. Germline V lookup: CDR1 SGHRS, CDR2 YFSETQ. The CDR3 sequence: CASAQTGGGQPQHF. CDR3 bases: TGCGCCAGCGCGCAGACAGGGGGCGGGCAGCCCCAGCATTTT.

This clone was observed a single time. This chain links TRBV6-1 with TRBJ2-7, with D tentatively TRBD2 (6 bases). In germline, CDR1 is MNHNS, CDR2 SASEGT. The CDR3 runs 14 residues. Deletions cut 2 bases from V and 7 bases from J, with 15 bases between. CDR3 bases: TGTGCCAGCAGTGAAAACGGGGGTCTGGGAGAGCAGTACGTC. Protein sequence: CASSENGGLGEQYV.

The rearrangement links TRBV7-2 to TRBJ2-5, with 8 positions matching TRBD2. The V gene end was trimmed by 1 base and the J gene end by 2 bases; junction bases not matched to a gene: 9. The germline V gene has CDR1 SGHTA and CDR2 FQGNSA. There are 17 residues in the CDR3. The CDR3 reads CASSLVPRGGLQETQYF. DNA for the CDR3: TGTGCCAGCAGCTTAGTGCCGCGCGGGGGGTTGCAAGAGACCCAGTACTTC. The whole variable domain, remainder taken from reference TRBV7-2 and TRBJ2-5, is GAGVSQSPSNKVTEKGKDVELRCDPISGHTALYWYRQSLGQGLEFLIYFQGNSAPDKSGLPSDRFSAERTGGSVSTLTIQRTQQEDSAVYLCASSLVPRGGLQETQYFGPGTRLLVL.

The chain joins TRBV30 to TRBJ1-3, with D uncertain. V was pared by 3 bases and J by 0 bases, with 9 bases between. The CDR3 spans 14 residues. CDR1 is GTSNPN and CDR2 is SVGIG in the germline V gene (reference sequence). CDR3 DNA: TGTGCCTGGAGAATACCCGGCTCTGGAAACACCATATATTTT. Protein: CAWRIPGSGNTIYF.

As DNA, the CDR3 is TGTGCCACCAGCAGAGAAGAGGGGAGGGTTTATGGCTACACCTTC. Its translation: CATSREEGRVYGYTF. The rearrangement links TRBV15 to TRBJ1-2; possibly TRBD1 for D (5 bases). CDR3 length equals 15 residues. Trimming removed 0 bases from V and 5 bases from J, with 13 bases in between. CDR1 is LNHNV and CDR2 is YYDKDF in the germline V gene (reference sequence).

The chain joins TRBV19 to TRBJ2-3, with 7 bases fitting TRBD2. V trimming: 7 bases; J trimming: 1 base; junction bases outside the gene matches: 14. Germline assignment: CDR1 LNHDA and CDR2 SQIVND (reference sequence). This CDR3 comprises 17 residues. In DNA form, the CDR3 reads TGTGCCAGTACCTTACTTCATAGCGGGCGAGGCACAGATACGCAGTATTTT. It codes for CASTLLHSGRGTDTQYF.

The V call is TRBV7-2, the J call TRBJ2-7; no reliable D call. The CDR3 totals 14 residues. Trimming shortened V by 0 bases and J by 1 base, and 7 bases separated the two germline ends. Looked up from germline, CDR1 is SGHTA and CDR2 is FQGNSA. CDR3 coding DNA: TGTGCCAGCAGCTTAGCGCGCATTTCCTACGAGCAGTACTTC. Translated, it gives CASSLARISYEQYF. Complete variable domain (other parts from reference TRBV7-2 and TRBJ2-7): GAGVSQSPSNKVTEKGKDVELRCDPISGHTALYWYRQSLGQGLEFLIYFQGNSAPDKSGLPSDRFSAERTGGSVSTLTIQRTQQEDSAVYLCASSLARISYEQYFGPGTRLTVT.

The chain couples TRBV19 to TRBJ1-2, with 12 nucleotides matching TRBD1. Trimming at V came to 7 bases and at J to 8 bases, leaving 14 bases not matched to a gene. Germline V gene data show CDR1 as LNHDA and CDR2 as SQIVND (reference sequence). CDR3 size: 16 residues. The DNA of the CDR3 is TGTGCCAGTATCGGGACAGGGGGCGTTAGGCTCAGCGGCTACACCTTC. Translated: CASIGTGGVRLSGYTF.

The V gene is TRBV12-3 or TRBV12-4, the J gene TRBJ1-1, with a possible D match to TRBD1 (5 bases). The CDR3 runs 13 residues. V was pared by 5 bases and J by 9 bases, with 16 bases between. The DNA for the CDR3 is TGTGCCAGCAGTCCCTATCAGGGTCGAAAAGCTTTCTTT. It yields the protein CASSPYQGRKAFF.

The chain carries TRBV5-4 and TRBJ2-3; 8 bases agree with TRBD2. The junction had 11 bases not matched to a gene; V was cut back by 9 bases and J by 2 bases. The V gene's germline CDR1 is SGHNT and CDR2 YYREEE (reference sequence). The CDR3 totals 15 residues. The CDR3 sequence is CATRKSTSDTDTQYF. DNA of the CDR3: TGTGCCACCCGGAAGTCGACTAGCGACACAGATACGCAGTATTTT.

This clone was counted between two and nine times. The rearrangement joins TRBV5-1 to TRBJ2-7; 13 bases agree with TRBD2. Per germline, CDR1 SGHRS and CDR2 YFSETQ. This CDR3 is 15 amino acids long. V gave up 0 bases and J gave up 4 bases; unmatched junction bases: 1. For the CDR3, the DNA is TGCGCCAGCAGCTTGGGGACTAGCGGGGGATACGAGCAGTACTTC. It encodes CASSLGTSGGYEQYF.

V gene TRBV28 combines with J gene TRBJ1-1; TRBD1 might be the D (5 bases). CDR3 length equals 15 residues. Trimming shortened V by 3 bases and J by 1 base, and 12 bases separated the two germline ends. Germline loops: CDR1 MDHEN, CDR2 SYDVKM. The CDR3 loop reads CASSLSQGENTEAFF. CDR3 in DNA: TGTGCCAGCAGTTTGAGTCAGGGCGAGAACACTGAAGCTTTCTTT.